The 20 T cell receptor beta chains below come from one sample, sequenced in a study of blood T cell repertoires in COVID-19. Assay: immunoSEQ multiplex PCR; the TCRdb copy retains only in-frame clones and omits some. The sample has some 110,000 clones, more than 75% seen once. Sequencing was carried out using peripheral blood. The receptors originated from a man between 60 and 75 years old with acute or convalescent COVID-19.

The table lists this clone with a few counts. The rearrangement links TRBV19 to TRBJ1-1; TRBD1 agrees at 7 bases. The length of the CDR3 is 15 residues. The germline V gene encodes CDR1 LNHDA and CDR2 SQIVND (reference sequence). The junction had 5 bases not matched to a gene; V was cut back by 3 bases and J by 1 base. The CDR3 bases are TGTGCCAGTAGTATCTTTGGGACAGAGAACACTGAAGCTTTCTTT. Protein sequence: CASSIFGTENTEAFF.

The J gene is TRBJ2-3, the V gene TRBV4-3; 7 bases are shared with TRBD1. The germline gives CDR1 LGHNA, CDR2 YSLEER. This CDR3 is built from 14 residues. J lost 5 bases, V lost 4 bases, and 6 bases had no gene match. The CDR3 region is CASSLGGRGDTQYF. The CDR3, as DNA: TGCGCCAGCAGCCTAGGGGGCAGGGGAGATACGCAGTATTTT.

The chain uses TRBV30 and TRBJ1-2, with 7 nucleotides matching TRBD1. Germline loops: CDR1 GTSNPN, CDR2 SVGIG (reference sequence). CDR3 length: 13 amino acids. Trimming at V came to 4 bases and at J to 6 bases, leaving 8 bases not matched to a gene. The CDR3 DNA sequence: TGTGCCTGGAACCCCGACAGGGACAATGGCTACACCTTC. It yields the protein CAWNPDRDNGYTF.

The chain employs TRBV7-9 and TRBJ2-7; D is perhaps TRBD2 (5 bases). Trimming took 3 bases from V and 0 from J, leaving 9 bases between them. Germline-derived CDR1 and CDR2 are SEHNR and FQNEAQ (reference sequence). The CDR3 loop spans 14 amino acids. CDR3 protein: CASSFGGSSYEQYF. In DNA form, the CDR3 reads TGTGCCAGCAGCTTTGGTGGGAGCTCCTACGAGCAGTACTTC.

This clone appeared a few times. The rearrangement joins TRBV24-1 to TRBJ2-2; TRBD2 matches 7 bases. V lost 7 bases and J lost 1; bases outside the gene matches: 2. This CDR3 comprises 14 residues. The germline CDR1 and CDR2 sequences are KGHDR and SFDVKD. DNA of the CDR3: TGTGCCACCAGCCGGGAGGTGAACACCGGGGAGCTGTTTTTT. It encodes CATSREVNTGELFF.

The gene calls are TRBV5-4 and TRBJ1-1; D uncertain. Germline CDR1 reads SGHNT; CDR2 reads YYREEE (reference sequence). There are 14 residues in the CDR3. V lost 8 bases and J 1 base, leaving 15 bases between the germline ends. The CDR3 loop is CASIKRGGNTEAFF. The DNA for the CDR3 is TGTGCCAGTATCAAGCGTGGCGGGAACACTGAAGCTTTCTTT.

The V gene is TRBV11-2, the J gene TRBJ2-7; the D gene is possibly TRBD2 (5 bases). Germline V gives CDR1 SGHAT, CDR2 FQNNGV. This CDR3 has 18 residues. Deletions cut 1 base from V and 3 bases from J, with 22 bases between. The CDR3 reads CASSLGWALSGAIYEQYF. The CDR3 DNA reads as TGTGCCAGCAGCTTAGGGTGGGCCCTCAGCGGAGCTATCTACGAGCAGTACTTC.

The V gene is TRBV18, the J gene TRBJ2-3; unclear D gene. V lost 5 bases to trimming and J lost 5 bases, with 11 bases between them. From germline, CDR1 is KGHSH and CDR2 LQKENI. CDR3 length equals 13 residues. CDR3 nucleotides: TGTGCCAGCTCAGCCCCAGCGTTAGATACGCAGTATTTT. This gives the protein CASSAPALDTQYF.

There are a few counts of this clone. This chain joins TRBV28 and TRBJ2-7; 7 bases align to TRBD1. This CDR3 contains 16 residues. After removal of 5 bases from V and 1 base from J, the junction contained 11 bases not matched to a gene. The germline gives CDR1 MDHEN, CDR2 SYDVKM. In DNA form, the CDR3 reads TGTGCCAGCAGTCCCGTTCCGGGACAGAGGTCCTACGAGCAGTACTTC. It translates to CASSPVPGQRSYEQYF.

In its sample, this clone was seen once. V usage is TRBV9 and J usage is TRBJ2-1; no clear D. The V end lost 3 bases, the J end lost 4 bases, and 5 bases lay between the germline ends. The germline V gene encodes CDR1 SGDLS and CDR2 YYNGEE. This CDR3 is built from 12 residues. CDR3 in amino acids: CASSAGYNEQFF. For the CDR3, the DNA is TGTGCCAGCAGCGCCGGTTACAATGAGCAGTTCTTC.

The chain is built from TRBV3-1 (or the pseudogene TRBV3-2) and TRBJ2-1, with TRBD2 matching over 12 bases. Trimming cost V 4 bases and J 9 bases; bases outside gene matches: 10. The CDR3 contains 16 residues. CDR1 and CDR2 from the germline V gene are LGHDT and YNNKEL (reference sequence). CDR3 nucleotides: TGTGCCAGCAGCCGGAATCTAGCGGGAGGGCCGGGTGAGCAGTTCTTC. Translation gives CASSRNLAGGPGEQFF.

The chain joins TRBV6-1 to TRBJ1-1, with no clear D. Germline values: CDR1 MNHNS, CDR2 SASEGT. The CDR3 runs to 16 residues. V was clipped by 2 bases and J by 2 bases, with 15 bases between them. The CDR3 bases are TGTGCCAGCAGTGAAAGCCTCCAGACACCAAACACTGAAGCTTTCTTT. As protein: CASSESLQTPNTEAFF.

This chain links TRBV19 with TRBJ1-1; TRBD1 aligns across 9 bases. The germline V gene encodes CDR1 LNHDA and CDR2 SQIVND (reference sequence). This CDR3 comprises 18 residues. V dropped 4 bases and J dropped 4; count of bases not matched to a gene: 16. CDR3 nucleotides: TGTGCCAGTAGTAGGGGGTACAGGGGGCATCGGGTGAGCACTGAAGCTTTCTTT. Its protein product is CASSRGYRGHRVSTEAFF.

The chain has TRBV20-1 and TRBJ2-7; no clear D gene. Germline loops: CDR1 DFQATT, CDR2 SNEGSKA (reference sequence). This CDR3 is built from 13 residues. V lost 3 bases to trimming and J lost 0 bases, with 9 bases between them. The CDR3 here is CSASVLNSYEQYF. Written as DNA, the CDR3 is TGCAGTGCTAGTGTACTAAACTCCTACGAGCAGTACTTC.

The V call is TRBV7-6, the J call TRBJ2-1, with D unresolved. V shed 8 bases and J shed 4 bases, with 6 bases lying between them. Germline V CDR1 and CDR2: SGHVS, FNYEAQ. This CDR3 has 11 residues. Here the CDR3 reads CASDSYNEQFF. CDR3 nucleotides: TGTGCCAGCGACTCTTACAATGAGCAGTTCTTC. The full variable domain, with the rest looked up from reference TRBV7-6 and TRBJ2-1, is GAGVSQSPRYKVTKRGQDVALRCDPISGHVSLYWYRQALGQGPEFLTYFNYEAQQDKSGLPNDRFSAERPEGSISTLTIQRTEQRDSAMYRCASDSYNEQFFGPGTRLTVL.

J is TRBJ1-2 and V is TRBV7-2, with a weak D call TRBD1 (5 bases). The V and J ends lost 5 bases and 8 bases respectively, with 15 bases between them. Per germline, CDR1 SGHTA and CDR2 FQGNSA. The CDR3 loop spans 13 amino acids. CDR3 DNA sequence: TGTGCCAGCAGCCCAAGTCCAGGGATAGGCTACACCTTC. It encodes CASSPSPGIGYTF.

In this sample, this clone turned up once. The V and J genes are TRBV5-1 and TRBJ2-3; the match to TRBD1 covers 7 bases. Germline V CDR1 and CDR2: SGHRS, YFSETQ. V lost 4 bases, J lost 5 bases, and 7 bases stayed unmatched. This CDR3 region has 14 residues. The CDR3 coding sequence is TGCGCCAGCAGCCTCGGGACAGCCAGAGATACGCAGTATTTT. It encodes CASSLGTARDTQYF.

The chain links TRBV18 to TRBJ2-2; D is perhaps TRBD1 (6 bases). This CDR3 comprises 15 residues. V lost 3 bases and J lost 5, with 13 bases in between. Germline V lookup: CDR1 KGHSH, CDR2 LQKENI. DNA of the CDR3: TGTGCCAGCTCACCCCAGAAGGGGGAAACCGGGGAGCTGTTTTTT. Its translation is CASSPQKGETGELFF.

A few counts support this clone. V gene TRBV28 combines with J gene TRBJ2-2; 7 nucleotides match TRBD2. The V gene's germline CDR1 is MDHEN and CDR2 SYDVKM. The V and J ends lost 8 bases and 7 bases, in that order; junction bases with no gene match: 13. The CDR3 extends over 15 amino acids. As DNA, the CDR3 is TGTGCCAGCCTGAGGTCAGCGGGATTTGGCGGGGAGCTGTTTTTT. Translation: CASLRSAGFGGELFF.

The CDR3 loop reads CASSIDPDREIPYEQYF. DNA for the CDR3: TGTGCCAGTAGTATAGATCCCGACAGGGAGATTCCCTACGAGCAGTACTTC. This chain uses TRBV19 with TRBJ2-7; 7 nucleotides match TRBD1. The V gene's germline CDR1 is LNHDA and CDR2 SQIVND (reference sequence). The V gene end was trimmed by 0 bases and the J gene end by 2 bases; junction bases not matched to a gene: 10. The CDR3 loop spans 17 amino acids.